Shown below are 3 T cell receptor beta chains from a single sample sequenced in a study of breast tumors, draining lymph nodes, adjacent tissues. The lymph nodes were axillary draining lymph nodes from breast cancer patients. Each CDR3 protein gets one entry after TCRdb re-called the multiplex PCR reads with MiXCR. Of under 350,000 distinct CDR3 sequences in the sample, about 30% were seen once. Specimen: axillary lymph node tissue. The receptors derive from a female donor with breast cancer. Some clones in this sample may be carry-over from other donors' samples.

This clonotype came up many times. The chain recombines TRBV7-3 with TRBJ2-1, with a weak D call TRBD2 (6 bases). The germline V gene has CDR1 SGHTA and CDR2 FQGTGA. CDR3 length equals 15 residues. Trimming shortened V by 3 bases and J by 8 bases, and 17 bases separated the two germline ends. The CDR3 sequence is CASSFGTPGIDEQFF. For the CDR3, the DNA is TGTGCCAGCAGCTTTGGGACTCCAGGAATTGATGAGCAGTTCTTC.

This clonotype was recorded at least ten times. The chain carries TRBV9 and TRBJ1-5; no firm D call. Germline V gene sequence: CDR1 SGDLS, CDR2 YYNGEE. The CDR3 runs 16 residues. Trimming took off 0 bases at V and 4 bases at J, with 14 bases between the two ends. CDR3 in amino acids: CASSVGPSPQNQPQHF. CDR3 sequence (DNA): TGTGCCAGCAGCGTAGGTCCCTCCCCCCAAAATCAGCCCCAGCATTTT.

In this sample, this clonotype turned up many times. The chain combines TRBV5-8 with TRBJ2-3; 7 bases map to TRBD2. The CDR3 contains 15 residues. V lost 0 bases to trimming and J lost 5 bases; unmatched junction nucleotides: 6. The germline V gene has CDR1 SGHTS and CDR2 YDEGEE. CDR3 nucleotide sequence: TGTGCCAGCAGCTTGGCCGGACTAGTAATAGATACGCAGTATTTT. Translating it yields CASSLAGLVIDTQYF. The full variable domain, in which reference TRBV5-8 and TRBJ2-3 provide the parts outside the CDR3, is EAGVTQSPTHLIKTRGQQATLRCSPISGHTSVYWYQQALGLGLQFLLWYDEGEERNRGNFPPRFSGRQFPNYSSELNVNALELEDSALYLCASSLAGLVIDTQYFGPGTRLTVL.